This TCR beta chain stems from a study of blood T cell repertoires in COVID-19. Study-level background: The study drew acute and convalescent COVID-19 samples from the United States, Italy and Spain. Sample material is recorded as cDNA or gDNA derived from T cells, B-cell-depleted T cells, or PBMCs.

Trimming removed 10 bases from V and 10 bases from J; junction bases left unmatched: 9. The CDR3 runs 13 residues. Original analysis: Amplified reference gene primers provided the basis for estimating nucleated cell counts. Sequencing used immunoSEQ multiplex PCR; TCRdb keeps in-frame clones, though not all of them. For V, J and clone size, that table is used; D and trimming come from the DNA. This table has about 95,000 clones, about 93% appearing once. The source material was peripheral blood. The rearrangement joins TRBV6-7 to TRBJ1-6; 8 bases match TRBD1. TRBV6-7 qualifies as an ORF whose function is uncertain. This clonotype originated in a woman aged 45-60 years in a cohort sampled during active COVID-19. The DNA for the CDR3 is TGTGCCACCCTCGGACAGGGTTCATCACCCCTCCACTTT. It codes for CATLGQGSSPLHF.